Listed below are T cell receptor beta chains from one sample, sequenced in a study of read filtering for tumor transcriptome and immune sequencing. TCRdb independently ran MiXCR on the reads; one entry per CDR3 protein. The data show about 39,000 distinct CDR3 sequences, 14% seen once. Sequencing was carried out using a population of CD138-negative cells sorted from bone marrow. These receptors were collected from a donor older than 35 with multiple myeloma. Each CDR3 is given with its conserved first and last residue. The D gene is left open where the match is weak. Size is stated for part of the rows, as once, few or many counts, or as a class when the clone is expanded.

size	V	length	D	J	CDR3	DNA
many	TRBV28	16	TRBD1	TRBJ2-2	CASSTTGQLNTGELFF	TGTGCCAGCAGCACTACGGGACAGCTAAACACCGGGGAGCTGTTTTTT
medium-sized	TRBV27	11	NA	TRBJ1-5	CASSSGGRQHF	TGTGCCAGCAGTAGCGGGGGGAGGCAGCATTTT
NA	TRBV20-1	14	NA	TRBJ2-3	CSAPNLGSTDTQYF	TGCAGTGCCCCCAACTTAGGGAGCACAGATACGCAGTATTTT
many	TRBV12-3/TRBV12-4	11	NA	TRBJ2-7	CASSLTGIQYF	TGTGCCAGCAGTTTAACCGGGATCCAGTACTTC
many	TRBV7-8	16	TRBD1	TRBJ2-7	CASSLVTPGTVYEQYF	TGTGCCAGCAGCTTAGTCACCCCGGGGACAGTATACGAGCAGTACTTC
many	TRBV7-9	17	TRBD1	TRBJ2-2	CASSDRDRGVGTGELFF	TGTGCCAGCAGCGACCGGGACAGGGGGGTCGGAACCGGGGAGCTGTTTTTT
NA	TRBV25-1	13	NA	TRBJ1-2	CASSEFQSYGYTF	TGTGCCAGCAGTGAATTTCAGAGCTATGGCTACACCTTC
many	TRBV7-9	16	NA	TRBJ2-2	CASSTADRLNTGELFF	TGTGCCAGCAGCACTGCGGACAGACTTAACACCGGGGAGCTGTTTTTT
many	TRBV6-1	18	NA	TRBJ2-1	CASNRRPGLGESYNEQFF	TGTGCCAGCAACAGAAGGCCGGGACTCGGAGAGTCCTACAATGAGCAGTTCTTC
many	TRBV4-3	13	NA	TRBJ2-3	CASSQEGLDTQYF	TGCGCCAGCAGCCAAGAGGGGTTAGATACGCAGTATTTT